This TCR beta chain is from a study of beta chain features in type 1 diabetes (dated by TCRdb to 2016 to 2018). With respect to the entire study: Mean age, gender distribution, total cell number and subset yield were not different between patients and healthy donors. A total of about 100 million sorted cells were examined across all samples, and RNA yield correlated strongly with the number of cells per subset. In the study, TCRB repertoires of sorted circulating CD4+ T cell subsets from recently diagnosed type 1 diabetes patients were compared with those of matched healthy donors. Regulatory and stem cell-like memory subsets were isolated from only 8 patients and roughly eight healthy donors, whereas naive and central memory subsets came from all 30 or so donors. The investigation overall reported the following: Sequencing cDNA rather than genomic DNA could over-represent highly expressing activated cells, although activation and CD3 levels did not differ between groups. In all four CD4+ subsets, TCRB CDR3 length was moderately but significantly shorter in type 1 diabetes patients. At VDJ recombination sites, patients with type 1 diabetes made fewer insertions and deleted more nucleotides, a pattern implying thymic rearrangement abnormalities. Because small numbers of individuals were included in the HLA sub-analyses, any influence of HLA type on TCRB rearrangement was left unresolved. PCR might favor shorter templates, but patient and control samples were amplified and corrected together, so any skew would affect both groups equally. The naive, central memory and regulatory TCRB repertoires appeared to resemble one another more closely among patients than among healthy donors.

Trimming removed 3 bases from V and 4 bases from J; the gene matches leave 3 bases unexplained. CDR1 and CDR2, per the germline V gene, are ENHRY and SYGVKD. Inclusive of the bounding cysteine and phenylalanine, the CDR3 is 15 residues long. The DNA shown is the 45-base CDR3, in frame from base 1. To note about this clone: Its cognate antigen has yet to be identified. No per-base quality is available; no much larger clone lies one base away.

The entire isolated RNA was reverse transcribed using the High Capacity cDNA Reverse Transcription Kit, and thus expressed TCRB transcripts were sequenced. Naive, central memory and regulatory T cell samples underwent deep immunoSEQ sequencing, averaging around 3.7 million total reads per sample. Sorted cells were lysed in RLT buffer and RNA was extracted with DNase-treated RNeasy Micro or Mini kits, depending on cell number. Each cell subset was processed on its own to prevent cross-contamination, while patient and healthy donor samples were processed together. TCRB sequences were amplified from cDNA with the immunoSEQ multiplex PCR, producing 87-bp fragments spanning the CDR3 region. Sequencing of the amplicons was performed on the Illumina HiSeq platform. Processing in the source paper ran as follows. PCR bias was corrected computationally using synthetic template baselines, and reads within Hamming distance 2 were collapsed, with unmergeable singletons discarded. Reads were aligned against IMGT to assign V, D and J genes, CDR3 length and insertions or deletions at six rearrangement sites. Within each subset, clonotype counts were normalized to sorted cell number, and only after that were true diversity and Gini coefficients computed with the tcR R package. The overlap coefficient, calculated on TCRB nucleotide sequences, was used to measure repertoire sharing. Out-of-frame TCRB sequences from naive cells were analyzed to stand in for the pre-selection repertoire. This is the immuneACCESS table as TCRdb keeps it, with only in-frame sequences that have V and J called. A part of the clones is gone; compared with another copy, unresolved V genes explain less than half, and the rest is unexplained. V and J calls and clone size are those listed in that table; D and trimming were worked out from the DNA. The sample profile shows hundreds of thousands of clones; more than 13% of them were found once. The ten largest account for nearly 0.04% of the sample.

Each donor gave one peripheral blood draw, roughly 110 mL on average, collected into heparinised tubes. A BD FACSAria II was used to sort naive, central memory, regulatory and stem cell-like memory CD4+ T cells with a panel that included CD45RO, CCR7, CD25, CD127, CD95 and CD27. Purity was above 95% for every sorted population. Right away, PBMCs were isolated by Lymphoprep density gradient centrifugation and were stained directly, with no culture step. To minimize batch effects, samples were stained and sorted in pairs, one healthy donor with one patient per experiment. Input material: naive CD4+ T cells from blood. The cell subset or site label here, explained by the study, means: true naive CD4+ T cells. This sequence was found in a man aged 18 to 29 with type 1 diabetes. The chain joins TRBV10-3 to TRBJ2-2; TRBD2 agrees with 9 junctional bases. The bases are TGTGCCATCAGTGACAGAGCGGGAGGCACCGGGGAGCTGTTTTTT. The translation is CAISDRAGGTGELFF.